What follows are 13 T cell receptor beta chains derived from one specimen sequenced in a study of blood T cell repertoires in COVID-19. The repertoire was sequenced with immunoSEQ multiplex PCR; TCRdb's copy has only in-frame clones and lacks some. Of tens of thousands of clones listed, over 85% are singletons. The sample comprised peripheral blood. The receptors here all came from a man aged 60 to 75 with acute or convalescent COVID-19.

The genes are TRBV28 and TRBJ1-1; 7 bases fit TRBD1. From germline, CDR1 is MDHEN and CDR2 SYDVKM. Trimming took 3 bases from V and 2 from J; bases not matched to a gene: 6. This CDR3 has 15 residues. CDR3 protein: CASSFAGTANTEAFF. For the CDR3, the DNA is TGTGCCAGCAGTTTTGCCGGGACAGCAAACACTGAAGCTTTCTTT.

This chain uses TRBV4-1 with TRBJ1-2; 9 bases are a match to TRBD1. This CDR3 is built from 20 residues. In germline, CDR1 is MGHRA, CDR2 YSYEKL. J was trimmed by 2 bases and V by 0 bases; bases with no gene match: 16. The CDR3: CASSQDQIYRGRNPNYGYTF. In DNA form, the CDR3 reads TGCGCCAGCAGCCAAGATCAAATTTACAGGGGGCGCAACCCAAACTATGGCTACACCTTC.

This chain connects TRBV10-3 to TRBJ2-3; perhaps TRBD1 as D (6 bases). The CDR3 runs to 14 residues. Trimming took 5 bases from V and 3 from J, leaving 12 bases between them. Germline-derived CDR1 and CDR2 are ENHRY and SYGVKD. The DNA for the CDR3 is TGTGCCATCAGTTATATAGACAGGACAGATACGCAGTATTTT. It translates to CAISYIDRTDTQYF.

This rearrangement joins TRBV4-2 to TRBJ1-5, with a weak D call TRBD1 (5 bases). Germline values: CDR1 LGHNA, CDR2 YNFKEQ. The CDR3 is 16 residues long. Trimming left V 1 base short and J 8 bases short, with 18 bases between. CDR3 nucleotide sequence: TGTGCCAGCAGCCAAGGCAGGGAATCCGGCAGGGAGCCCCAGCATTTT. Encoded protein: CASSQGRESGREPQHF.

The chain is built from TRBV5-1 and TRBJ2-2, with D perhaps TRBD1 (5 bases). The CDR3 consists of 15 residues. V shed 5 bases and J shed 1 base, with 12 bases lying between them. From germline, CDR1 is SGHRS and CDR2 YFSETQ. The CDR3, as DNA: TGCGCCAGCAGAGGGGTCAGCATGAACACCGGGGAGCTGTTTTTT. It yields the protein CASRGVSMNTGELFF.

The chain links TRBV29-1 to TRBJ2-5, with 11 bases fitting TRBD1. Per the germline V gene, CDR1 is SQVTM and CDR2 is ANQGSEA. V shed 7 bases, J shed 4 bases, and the junction held 5 bases outside the gene matches. This CDR3 comprises 13 residues. This chain's CDR3 is CSGGQGARETQYF. The CDR3 nucleotides read TGCAGCGGTGGACAGGGGGCGCGAGAGACCCAGTACTTC. The full variable domain, in which reference TRBV29-1 and TRBJ2-5 provide the parts outside the CDR3, is SAVISQKPSRDICQRGTSLTIQCQVDSQVTMMFWYRQQPGQSLTLIATANQGSEATYESGFVIDKFPISRPNLTFSTLTVSNMSPEDSSIYLCSGGQGARETQYFGPGTRLLVL.

V is TRBV5-1 and J is TRBJ1-1, with D unclear. The germline gives CDR1 SGHRS, CDR2 YFSETQ. The CDR3 totals 13 residues. V lost 4 bases, J lost 6 bases, and 13 bases lay in between. The CDR3 sequence is CASSPHGSSEAFF. CDR3 nucleotides: TGCGCCAGCAGCCCCCACGGGTCCTCTGAAGCTTTCTTT.

The gene calls are TRBV2 and TRBJ1-6; D ambiguous. This CDR3 has 14 residues. CDR1 is SNHLY and CDR2 is FYNNEI in the germline V gene. Trimming stripped 3 bases from V and 9 bases from J, with 12 bases between. The CDR3: CASSDGIGISPLHF. DNA of the CDR3: TGTGCCAGCAGTGACGGGATCGGTATTTCACCCCTCCACTTT.

The chain links TRBV9 to TRBJ2-2; D is possibly TRBD2 (6 bases). The CDR3 contains 17 residues. Germline CDR1 reads SGDLS; CDR2 reads YYNGEE. V was trimmed by 2 bases and J by 2 bases, leaving 16 bases between them. The CDR3 sequence: CASSVDGGWGNTGELFF. CDR3 in DNA: TGTGCCAGCAGCGTCGATGGAGGGTGGGGTAACACCGGGGAGCTGTTTTTT. The variable domain in full, completed from reference TRBV9 and TRBJ2-2, reads DSGVTQTPKHLITATGQRVTLRCSPRSGDLSVYWYQQSLDQGLQFLIQYYNGEERAKGNILERFSAQQFPDLHSELNLSSLELGDSALYFCASSVDGGWGNTGELFFGEGSRLTVL.

The chain has TRBV13 and TRBJ1-6, with 8 bases identical to TRBD1. V lost 0 bases and J lost 8; bases outside the gene matches: 3. This CDR3 has 15 residues. Per germline, CDR1 PRHDT and CDR2 FYEKMQ (reference sequence). Here the CDR3 reads CASSLGDREHSPLHF. CDR3 nucleotide sequence: TGTGCCAGCAGCTTAGGGGACAGGGAGCATTCACCCCTCCACTTT.

V usage is TRBV5-1 and J usage is TRBJ2-1; unclear D gene. Germline V gives CDR1 SGHRS, CDR2 YFSETQ. V dropped 0 bases and J dropped 6 bases, with 13 bases sitting between them. CDR3 size: 15 residues. CDR3 residues: CASSLGLSPSNEQFF. The CDR3 DNA reads TGCGCCAGCAGCTTGGGTCTTTCTCCGAGCAATGAGCAGTTCTTC.

CDR3 sequence (DNA): TGCGCCAGCAGCTTGGAACGGTCTAATGAAAAACTGTTTTTT. Translated: CASSLERSNEKLFF. The V gene is TRBV5-1, the J gene TRBJ1-4; D remains unclear. The V and J ends lost 0 bases and 3 bases respectively, with 6 bases between them. Germline V CDR1 and CDR2: SGHRS, YFSETQ. This CDR3 spans 14 amino acids.

This chain joins TRBV4-1 and TRBJ2-7, with TRBD1 as a possible D gene (6 bases). Germline loops: CDR1 MGHRA, CDR2 YSYEKL. The V and J ends lost 1 base and 2 bases respectively, with 21 bases between them. The CDR3 has 18 amino acids. The CDR3 DNA is TGCGCCAGCAGCCAAGTTTATTTCCCGGACAGCACTACCTACGAGCAGTACTTC. Translated, it gives CASSQVYFPDSTTYEQYF.